This T cell receptor beta chain originates from a study of T cell responses to AZD1222 COVID-19 vaccine. Study-wide points: Clonal diversity was possibly underestimated, and the donors were mostly white British, with more females. Scientists sampled the repertoires only once the peak T cell response had passed. Unmutated variant regions are reportedly targeted by nearly half of spike-specific TCRs.

Data came from immunoSEQ multiplex PCR; TCRdb stores just in-frame clones and leaves some out. The sample has some 160,000 clones, about 92% seen once; the top ten hold approximately 1%. The V end was cut by 5 bases, the J end by 5 bases, with 9 bases between. The CDR3 contains 12 residues. On this clone: Its antigen is still unknown.

This sequence joins TRBV12-3 or TRBV12-4 and TRBJ1-2; D call uncertain. This receptor was identified in an adult in good health. This specimen consisted of peripheral blood, obtained on day 0 of AZD1222 vaccination. DNA for the CDR3: TGTGCCAGCAGTCTCCAGAGGTATGGCTACACCTTC. Amino acids: CASSLQRYGYTF.